The 14 T cell receptor beta chains below all came from one sample that was sequenced in a study of cytomegalovirus exposure and HLA in healthy donors. It was with 60 Vbeta and 13 Jbeta primers that the PCR ran. Repertoires were generated with immunoSEQ multiplex PCR, while TCRdb's copy carries only in-frame clones and drops some. This sample yields roughly 150,000 clones, of which 55% to 70% are seen a single time; roughly 3.1% belongs to the top ten. The sample comprised PBMCs. The receptors originated from a woman aged 30 to 39 in good health and CMV-seropositive.

This clone was detected once. The rearrangement links TRBV5-6 to TRBJ2-2; 9 bases are shared with TRBD1. The CDR3 is made up of 17 amino acids. The germline gives CDR1 SGHDT, CDR2 YYEEEE. V lost 4 bases to trimming and J lost 6 bases; unmatched junction nucleotides: 13. The CDR3 spells CASSQNPGTGPAGELFF. In DNA form, the CDR3 reads TGTGCCAGCAGCCAAAACCCCGGGACAGGGCCGGCCGGGGAGCTGTTTTTT.

This clone was counted a few times. The genes are TRBV19 and TRBJ1-5; 9 positions match TRBD1. CDR1 is LNHDA, CDR2 SQIVND, per germline (reference sequence). This CDR3 has 12 residues. With V trimmed by 10 bases and J by 4 bases, 2 bases remained unmatched. The CDR3 DNA is TGTGCCACAGACAGGGGGAATCAGCCCCAGCATTTT. Its protein is CATDRGNQPQHF.

The V and J genes are TRBV14 and TRBJ1-1, with a tentative D call TRBD1 (5 bases). Germline V CDR1 and CDR2: SGHDN, FVKESK. The germline V and J ends were trimmed by 0 bases and 10 bases, with 12 bases remaining between them. This CDR3 is built from 13 residues. CDR3 sequence (DNA): TGTGCCAGCAGCCAAGACAGGGAATCGAGAGCTTTCTTT. This translates into CASSQDRESRAFF.

The rearrangement uses TRBV6-1 and TRBJ2-7, with 16 bases identical to TRBD2. From germline, CDR1 is MNHNS and CDR2 SASEGT. The CDR3 contains 17 residues. With V trimmed by 0 bases and J by 4 bases, 3 bases remained unmatched. In DNA form, the CDR3 reads TGTGCCAGCAGTGAAGCGGGACTAGCGGGAGGGTGGTACGAGCAGTACTTC. This encodes CASSEAGLAGGWYEQYF.

CDR3 sequence: CASSLTKGAGNTIYF. The CDR3 DNA reads as TGTGCCAGCAGCTTAACCAAGGGGGCTGGAAACACCATATATTTT. The rearrangement uses TRBV11-3 and TRBJ1-3; possibly TRBD1 for D (6 bases). CDR1 and CDR2 from the germline V gene are SGHNT and YENEEA. Trimming pared 2 bases from V and 2 bases from J, leaving 10 bases between. This CDR3 comprises 15 residues.

CDR3 in DNA: TGCAGCGTTTGGACAGGGGATGGCTACACCTTC. Protein: CSVWTGDGYTF. V gene TRBV29-1 combines with J gene TRBJ1-2, with TRBD1 matching over 9 bases. Germline V gene sequence: CDR1 SQVTM, CDR2 ANQGSEA. CDR3 length equals 11 residues. Trimming removed 5 bases from V and 6 bases from J; junction bases left unmatched: 1. Together with reference TRBV29-1 and TRBJ1-2, the CDR3 gives the full variable domain: SAVISQKPSRDICQRGTSLTIQCQVDSQVTMMFWYRQQPGQSLTLIATANQGSEATYESGFVIDKFPISRPNLTFSTLTVSNMSPEDSSIYLCSVWTGDGYTFGSGTRLTVV.

This clone was counted a few times. This sequence joins TRBV2 and TRBJ1-4; D ambiguous. Germline V gene data show CDR1 as SNHLY and CDR2 as FYNNEI. The CDR3 contains 13 residues. V dropped 4 bases and J dropped 0 bases, with 3 bases sitting between them. CDR3 sequence reads: CASSGATNEKLFF. CDR3 nucleotide sequence: TGTGCCAGCAGTGGAGCAACTAATGAAAAACTGTTTTTT. Full variable domain (rest looked up from reference TRBV2 and TRBJ1-4): EPEVTQTPSHQVTQMGQEVILRCVPISNHLYFYWYRQILGQKVEFLVSFYNNEISEKSEIFDDQFSVERPDGSNFTLKIRSTKLEDSAMYFCASSGATNEKLFFGSGTQLSVL.

V usage is TRBV7-6 and J usage is TRBJ2-3; 7 nucleotides align to TRBD1. From germline, CDR1 is SGHVS and CDR2 FNYEAQ. The CDR3 length is 16 residues. V lost 5 bases and J lost 7; bases outside the gene matches: 15. The CDR3 bases are TGTGCCAGCAGCCAGACGCCGGGACAGACTTTAAATACGCAGTATTTT. Translation gives CASSQTPGQTLNTQYF.

The V and J genes are TRBV5-6 and TRBJ2-1, with a tentative D call TRBD2 (5 bases). V dropped 5 bases and J dropped 4 bases, with 10 bases sitting between them. There are 13 residues in the CDR3. Looked up from germline, CDR1 is SGHDT and CDR2 is YYEEEE. The CDR3 loop reads CASRRTGYNEQFF. The CDR3, as DNA: TGTGCCAGCAGACGGACGGGGTACAATGAGCAGTTCTTC.

This clone was seen more than once but under ten times. The rearrangement links TRBV14 to TRBJ2-7, with 13 bases identical to TRBD2. Germline-derived CDR1 and CDR2 are SGHDN and FVKESK. The CDR3 runs to 15 residues. Trimming at V came to 3 bases and at J to 6 bases, leaving 5 bases not matched to a gene. CDR3 in DNA: TGTGCCAGCAGCCAGGTAGGACTAGCGGGAGTCGAGCAGTACTTC. Its protein is CASSQVGLAGVEQYF.

The chain recombines TRBV6-6 with TRBJ2-7; D not resolved. V was shortened by 5 bases and J by 3 bases, with 14 bases between the two germline ends. The CDR3 consists of 14 residues. The germline V gene has CDR1 MNHNY and CDR2 SVGAGI (reference sequence). This CDR3 reads CASSAPGAGYEQYF. In DNA form, the CDR3 reads TGTGCCAGCAGTGCACCAGGCGCAGGCTACGAGCAGTACTTC.

CDR3 sequence reads: CASSRELRGGNIQYF. The CDR3 DNA sequence: TGTGCCAGCAGTCGGGAGCTCCGCGGGGGAAACATTCAGTACTTC. This rearrangement joins TRBV6-5 to TRBJ2-4; 7 bases match TRBD2. V was pared by 5 bases and J by 6 bases, with 10 bases of the junction left unmatched. The CDR3 has 15 residues. CDR1 and CDR2 from the germline V gene are MNHEY and SVGAGI.

This clone was seen more than once but under ten times. The CDR3 nucleotides read TGTGCCTGGAACACCGGAGGGACAGGGGGGGGCTACGAGCAGTACTTC. Protein sequence: CAWNTGGTGGGYEQYF. This chain connects TRBV30 to TRBJ2-7, with TRBD1 identical over 11 bases. The V and J ends lost 4 bases and 3 bases, in that order; junction bases with no gene match: 11. Looked up from germline, CDR1 is GTSNPN and CDR2 is SVGIG (reference sequence). The CDR3 totals 16 residues.

The chain uses TRBV11-3 and TRBJ2-1; TRBD2 aligns across 7 bases. Losses at the gene ends were 3 bases for V and 3 bases for J; bases not matched to a gene: 2. The CDR3 covers 14 residues. In germline, CDR1 is SGHNT, CDR2 YENEEA. CDR3 in DNA: TGTGCCAGCAGCTTTCTAGCGGTCTACAATGAGCAGTTCTTC. It is translated as CASSFLAVYNEQFF.